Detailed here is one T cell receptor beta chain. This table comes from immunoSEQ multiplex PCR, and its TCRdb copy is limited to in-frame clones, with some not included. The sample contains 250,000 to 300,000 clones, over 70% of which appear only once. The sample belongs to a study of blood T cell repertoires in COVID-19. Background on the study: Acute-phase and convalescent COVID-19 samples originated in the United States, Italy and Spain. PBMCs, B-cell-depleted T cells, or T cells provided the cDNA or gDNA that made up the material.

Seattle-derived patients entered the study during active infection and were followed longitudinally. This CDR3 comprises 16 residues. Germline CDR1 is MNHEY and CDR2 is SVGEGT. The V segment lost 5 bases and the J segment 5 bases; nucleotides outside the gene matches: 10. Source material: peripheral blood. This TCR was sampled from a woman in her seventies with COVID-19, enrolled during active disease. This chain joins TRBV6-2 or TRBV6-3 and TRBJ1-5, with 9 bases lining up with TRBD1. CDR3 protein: CASSTRDRAFDQPQHF. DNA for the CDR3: TGTGCCAGCAGTACACGGGACAGGGCTTTCGATCAGCCCCAGCATTTT.